The 29 T cell receptor beta chains in this list originate from one sample, sequenced in a study of siplizumab effects on memory and regulatory T cells. Sequencing used immunoSEQ multiplex PCR; TCRdb keeps in-frame clones, though not all of them. Of about 40,000 clones in the sample, about 89% are singletons; the top ten hold 0.2% to 0.3%. Material for sequencing was naive CD4+ T cells sorted from blood. Receptors originate from a human donor in good health.

This clone was recorded once. The chain couples TRBV6-1 to TRBJ2-1; D is ambiguous. The CDR3 runs 11 residues. Germline V lookup: CDR1 MNHNS, CDR2 SASEGT. V was shortened by 5 bases and J by 6 bases, with 5 bases between the two germline ends. CDR3 DNA sequence: TGTGCCAGCAGTCGGGCCAATGAGCAGTTCTTC. It specifies CASSRANEQFF.

This clone came up a few times. The chain joins TRBV7-9 to TRBJ1-2; 7 nucleotides agree with TRBD1. In germline, CDR1 is SEHNR, CDR2 FQNEAQ (reference sequence). CDR3 length: 15 residues. Trimming took 5 bases from V and 4 from J; bases not matched to a gene: 10. The CDR3 spells CASSGRDSYPYGYTF. CDR3 coding DNA: TGTGCCAGCAGCGGACGGGACAGCTATCCCTATGGCTACACCTTC.

This clone was seen just once. The CDR3 is CAISGLETGELFF. The DNA for the CDR3 is TGTGCCATCAGTGGACTAGAGACCGGGGAGCTGTTTTTT. The gene calls are TRBV10-3 and TRBJ2-2, with TRBD2 as a possible D gene (6 bases). The CDR3 loop spans 13 amino acids. Looked up from germline, CDR1 is ENHRY and CDR2 is SYGVKD. V lost 4 bases to trimming and J lost 5 bases, with 8 bases between them.

This sequence joins TRBV6-5 and TRBJ1-2, with 9 bases fitting TRBD1. Germline V gene data show CDR1 as MNHEY and CDR2 as SVGAGI. V was clipped by 6 bases and J by 7 bases; unmatched bases: 9. This CDR3 contains 14 residues. The CDR3 DNA is TGTGCCAGCAGGCTACAGGGGGCGCCGGGTGGCTACACCTTC. Residues: CASRLQGAPGGYTF.

The chain couples TRBV4-1 to TRBJ1-3; the D gene is possibly TRBD1 (6 bases). This CDR3 has 14 residues. The germline CDR1 and CDR2 sequences are MGHRA and YSYEKL. V was cut by 5 bases and J by 1 base, with 9 bases left in between. The CDR3 region is CASSGTFSGNTIYF. CDR3 DNA sequence: TGCGCCAGCAGCGGGACATTTTCTGGAAACACCATATATTTT.

CDR3 DNA sequence: TGTGCCAGCTCACCACTAGACGGGCGGCGTACAGAGACCCAGTACTTC. Residues: CASSPLDGRRTETQYF. V and J are TRBV18 and TRBJ2-5; no clear D. The length of the CDR3 is 16 residues. The V and J ends lost 1 base and 4 bases respectively, with 16 bases between them. Germline V gene data show CDR1 as KGHSH and CDR2 as LQKENI.

The CDR3 is CASSPDPGTALQPQHF. In nucleotides, the CDR3 is TGTGCCAGCAGCCCCGACCCGGGGACAGCCTTACAGCCCCAGCATTTT. This rearrangement joins TRBV5-4 to TRBJ1-5; TRBD1 matches 7 bases. Trimming took 4 bases from V and 7 from J; bases not matched to a gene: 14. From germline, CDR1 is SGHNT and CDR2 YYREEE (reference sequence). CDR3 size: 16 residues.

This clone was observed once. The chain combines TRBV29-1 with TRBJ2-7; D possibly corresponds to TRBD2 (6 bases). The CDR3 is made up of 13 amino acids. Germline V gene data show CDR1 as SQVTM and CDR2 as ANQGSEA. With 4 bases removed from V and 1 base from J, the gap between germline ends came to 11 bases. This CDR3 is CSVGASVSYEQYF. CDR3 DNA: TGCAGCGTTGGGGCTAGCGTTTCCTACGAGCAGTACTTC.

The V gene is TRBV27, the J gene TRBJ2-3, with D uncertain. With 2 bases removed from V and 6 bases from J, the gap between germline ends came to 9 bases. The germline V gene encodes CDR1 MNHEY and CDR2 SMNVEV (reference sequence). The CDR3 has 13 amino acids. The CDR3 sequence is CASSLKDWDTQYF. CDR3 nucleotide sequence: TGTGCCAGCAGTTTAAAAGATTGGGATACGCAGTATTTT.

V usage is TRBV18 and J usage is TRBJ1-2; the match to TRBD1 covers 8 bases. The germline V gene encodes CDR1 KGHSH and CDR2 LQKENI. The CDR3 covers 13 residues. The trim removed 1 base at V and 6 bases at J, leaving 1 base unmatched. CDR3: CASSPLDRDGYTF. In DNA, the CDR3 is TGTGCCAGCTCACCACTGGACAGGGATGGCTACACCTTC.

The rearrangement joins TRBV6-6 to TRBJ2-7, with a tentative D call TRBD2 (5 bases). The CDR3 contains 13 residues. CDR1 is MNHNY and CDR2 is SVGAGI in the germline V gene (reference sequence). V dropped 5 bases and J dropped 3 bases, with 11 bases sitting between them. This CDR3 is CASSRDILYEQYF. CDR3 DNA: TGTGCCAGCAGTCGGGATATTCTCTACGAGCAGTACTTC.

This clone showed up just once. This sequence joins TRBV10-3 and TRBJ2-3, with 7 bases fitting TRBD2. Germline V gene data show CDR1 as ENHRY and CDR2 as SYGVKD. CDR3 length equals 14 residues. J lost 0 bases, V lost 8 bases, and 5 bases had no gene match. CDR3 in amino acids: CAIGRDSSTDTQYF. In nucleotides, the CDR3 is TGTGCCATCGGGAGGGACTCGAGCACAGATACGCAGTATTTT.

This clone has only a few counts. This rearrangement joins TRBV10-1 to TRBJ2-1; D is perhaps TRBD1 (6 bases). Germline V gene data show CDR1 as WNHNN and CDR2 as SYGVQD (reference sequence). Trimming took off 5 bases at V and 4 bases at J, with 15 bases between the two ends. CDR3 length: 15 amino acids. As DNA, the CDR3 is TGCGCCAGCAGTCCCGAAAGGGGGAGATACAATGAGCAGTTCTTC. It translates to CASSPERGRYNEQFF.

The rearrangement uses TRBV13 and TRBJ2-7, with TRBD1 identical over 9 bases. The germline CDR1 and CDR2 sequences are PRHDT and FYEKMQ (reference sequence). This CDR3 spans 15 amino acids. J gave up 4 bases and V 4 bases, and 8 bases lay outside the gene matches. Here the CDR3 reads CASSSRTGVGYEQYF. The DNA of the CDR3 is TGTGCCAGCAGCTCACGGACAGGGGTCGGGTACGAGCAGTACTTC.

The V and J genes are TRBV5-1 and TRBJ1-2; 9 nucleotides match TRBD1. V gave up 3 bases and J gave up 0 bases; unmatched junction bases: 9. The CDR3 length is 17 residues. Germline values: CDR1 SGHRS, CDR2 YFSETQ. The CDR3 spells CASSSPGQGTSNYGYTF. In nucleotides, the CDR3 is TGCGCCAGCAGCTCCCCGGGACAGGGAACTTCTAACTATGGCTACACCTTC.

This clone has just a few counts. This rearrangement joins TRBV7-6 to TRBJ1-6; perhaps TRBD1 as D (6 bases). The CDR3 loop spans 14 amino acids. V was cut by 2 bases and J by 7 bases, with 9 bases left in between. Germline assignment: CDR1 SGHVS and CDR2 FNYEAQ. The CDR3 nucleotides read TGTGCCAGCAGCTTACGCAGGGGAAATTCACCCCTCCACTTT. Residues: CASSLRRGNSPLHF. Full variable domain (missing parts from reference TRBV7-6 and TRBJ1-6): GAGVSQSPRYKVTKRGQDVALRCDPISGHVSLYWYRQALGQGPEFLTYFNYEAQQDKSGLPNDRFSAERPEGSISTLTIQRTEQRDSAMYRCASSLRRGNSPLHFGNGTRLTVT.

This clone came up once. The J gene is TRBJ2-1, the V gene TRBV12-5; TRBD1 is a possible D gene (6 bases). Trimming stripped 0 bases from V and 6 bases from J, with 12 bases between. Germline V lookup: CDR1 LGHNT, CDR2 FRNRAP. This CDR3 has 15 amino acids. The DNA for the CDR3 is TGTGCTAGTGGTTTGGTACTATCAGGGGCCAATGAGCAGTTCTTC. Protein sequence: CASGLVLSGANEQFF.

The chain couples TRBV5-1 to TRBJ2-7, with TRBD1 identical over 9 bases. Germline V gene lookup returns CDR1 SGHRS and CDR2 YFSETQ. V was pared by 4 bases and J by 2 bases, with 7 bases of the junction left unmatched. The CDR3 length is 15 residues. In DNA form, the CDR3 reads TGCGCCAGCAGCAAAACAGGGGGCCAGACCTACGAGCAGTACTTC. This gives the protein CASSKTGGQTYEQYF.

This clone was seen once. The rearrangement joins TRBV15 to TRBJ1-5; tentative D call: TRBD1 (6 bases). With 4 bases removed from V and 4 bases from J, the gap between germline ends came to 14 bases. There are 15 residues in the CDR3. Germline CDR1 is LNHNV and CDR2 is YYDKDF (reference sequence). Written as DNA, the CDR3 is TGTGCCACCAGCAAATACCGGGGACAAAATCAGCCCCAGCATTTT. As protein: CATSKYRGQNQPQHF. The variable domain in full, with the rest retrieved from reference TRBV15 and TRBJ1-5, is DAMVIQNPRYQVTQFGKPVTLSCSQTLNHNVMYWYQQKSSQAPKLLFHYYDKDFNNEADTPDNFQSRRPNTSFCFLDIRSPGLGDTAMYLCATSKYRGQNQPQHFGDGTRLSIL.

The chain links TRBV25-1 to TRBJ1-1, with a weak D call TRBD1 (5 bases). The CDR3 is 14 amino acids. From germline, CDR1 is MGHDK and CDR2 SYGVNS. The V and J ends lost 5 bases and 5 bases respectively, with 15 bases between them. CDR3 sequence (DNA): TGTGCCAGCAGTCAGATATCAGGGAATACTGAAGCTTTCTTT. Translated: CASSQISGNTEAFF.

The V and J genes are TRBV9 and TRBJ1-1; unclear D gene. The V and J ends lost 0 bases and 3 bases respectively, with 9 bases between them. The CDR3 extends over 14 amino acids. CDR1 and CDR2 from the germline V gene are SGDLS and YYNGEE. As DNA, the CDR3 is TGTGCCAGCAGCGTAGCTGATACGTACACTGAAGCTTTCTTT. Amino acids: CASSVADTYTEAFF.

The rearrangement links TRBV2 to TRBJ2-2; D is perhaps TRBD2 (5 bases). V was pared by 7 bases and J by 4 bases, with 13 bases between. Germline CDR1 SNHLY, CDR2 FYNNEI. The CDR3 length is 14 residues. The CDR3 DNA reads as TGTGCCAGCATTGGGGTTGGAGGCACCGGGGAGCTGTTTTTT. Translation gives CASIGVGGTGELFF.

CDR3 DNA: TGCGCCAGCAGCGCAGGGGGGTACCAAGAGACCCAGTACTTC. This codes for CASSAGGYQETQYF. The V gene is TRBV5-1, the J gene TRBJ2-5; D may be TRBD1 (7 bases). V shed 4 bases and J shed 0 bases, with 10 bases lying between them. The CDR3 is made up of 14 amino acids. The V gene's germline CDR1 is SGHRS and CDR2 YFSETQ. The full variable domain, completed using reference TRBV5-1 and TRBJ2-5, is KAGVTQTPRYLIKTRGQQVTLSCSPISGHRSVSWYQQTPGQGLQFLFEYFSETQRNKGNFPGRFSGRQFSNSRSEMNVSTLELGDSALYLCASSAGGYQETQYFGPGTRLLVL.

A word on this clone: The germline gene is not matched at one end of the junction; a read error may be the cause. The chain employs TRBV29-1 and TRBJ2-1; 7 bases agree with TRBD2. CDR3 length: 13 amino acids. Germline V lookup: CDR1 SQVTM, CDR2 ANQGSEA. CDR3 DNA: TGCAGCGCTGAAGGGAGGGGACACAATGAGCAGTTCTTC. Protein: CSAEGRGHNEQFF.

This clone has more than one count but fewer than ten. The chain joins TRBV10-3 to TRBJ1-6; 11 nucleotides agree with TRBD1. The germline V gene encodes CDR1 ENHRY and CDR2 SYGVKD. V lost 2 bases and J lost 7; bases outside the gene matches: 1. CDR3 length: 15 residues. The CDR3 DNA follows: TGTGCCATCAGTGAGGGGGACAGGGGGAATTCACCCCTCCACTTT. It specifies CAISEGDRGNSPLHF.

The CDR3: CASSLGLAGTYEQYF. CDR3 bases: TGTGCCAGCAGCTTAGGCCTAGCGGGCACCTACGAGCAGTACTTC. The rearrangement links TRBV7-2 to TRBJ2-7, with 8 bases matching TRBD2. The length of the CDR3 is 15 residues. The trim removed 1 base at V and 2 bases at J, leaving 4 bases unmatched. Germline V lookup: CDR1 SGHTA, CDR2 FQGNSA.

This clone was counted once. The J gene is TRBJ2-1, the V gene TRBV27; 9 bases are a match to TRBD1. Germline CDR1 reads MNHEY; CDR2 reads SMNVEV (reference sequence). V dropped 6 bases and J dropped 7; count of bases not matched to a gene: 10. CDR3 length: 15 residues. The CDR3 region is CASSPLTGGRNEQFF. In DNA, the CDR3 is TGTGCCAGCAGCCCTTTAACAGGGGGCCGGAATGAGCAGTTCTTC.

The rearrangement joins TRBV21-1 to TRBJ2-1; TRBD1 is the table's D call and was not checked against the DNA. TRBV21-1 is a documented pseudogene. The CDR3 sequence is 17 residues long. The CDR3, as DNA: TGTGCCAGCAGCTTTCACCAGGGGGCTAGGGTCTACAATGAGCAGTTCTTC. Its protein product is CASSFHQGARVYNEQFF.

This rearrangement joins TRBV27 to TRBJ2-7; a possible D gene is TRBD2 (6 bases). Trimming cost V 6 bases and J 4 bases, with 28 bases left between them. Per the germline V gene, CDR1 is MNHEY and CDR2 is SMNVEV (reference sequence). CDR3 length: 18 amino acids. CDR3 protein: CASSLYYSSGNGGYEQYF. The CDR3 DNA follows: TGTGCCAGCAGCCTATATTACTCCAGCGGAAATGGAGGGTACGAGCAGTACTTC.